This T cell receptor beta chain was sequenced in a study of graft-versus-host responses after intestinal transplantation. Study-level background: Each of the recipients got a multivisceral, liver-intestinal, or isolated intestinal transplant. For two to three years after anti-thymocyte globulin induction, all recipients took tacrolimus and steroids.

Points from the study as a whole: Early post-transplant HvG declines were associated with peak circulating GvH clone levels. Some GvH clones appeared in ileal mucosa or blood before recipient bone marrow.

Details on this clone: Its cognate antigen is unknown.

V dropped 1 base and J dropped 5; count of bases not matched to a gene: 9. In germline, CDR1 is LNHNV, CDR2 YYDKDF (reference sequence). The CDR3 is made up of 16 amino acids. The data were produced by immunoSEQ multiplex PCR, yet TCRdb's version contains in-frame clones alone and is incomplete. The sample holds approximately 15,000 clones, 74% seen once. Processing of graft tissue released intraepithelial and lamina propria lymphocytes. This TCR was recovered from a human patient who received an intestinal transplant, so some T cells may come from the graft donor. The V gene is TRBV15, the J gene TRBJ2-7, with TRBD2 identical over 9 bases. The sample in question was ileum tissue, obtained 14 days after transplant. The CDR3 loop reads CATSRGLGGRGDEQYF. DNA for the CDR3: TGTGCCACCAGCAGAGGTCTTGGCGGGAGGGGCGACGAGCAGTACTTC.